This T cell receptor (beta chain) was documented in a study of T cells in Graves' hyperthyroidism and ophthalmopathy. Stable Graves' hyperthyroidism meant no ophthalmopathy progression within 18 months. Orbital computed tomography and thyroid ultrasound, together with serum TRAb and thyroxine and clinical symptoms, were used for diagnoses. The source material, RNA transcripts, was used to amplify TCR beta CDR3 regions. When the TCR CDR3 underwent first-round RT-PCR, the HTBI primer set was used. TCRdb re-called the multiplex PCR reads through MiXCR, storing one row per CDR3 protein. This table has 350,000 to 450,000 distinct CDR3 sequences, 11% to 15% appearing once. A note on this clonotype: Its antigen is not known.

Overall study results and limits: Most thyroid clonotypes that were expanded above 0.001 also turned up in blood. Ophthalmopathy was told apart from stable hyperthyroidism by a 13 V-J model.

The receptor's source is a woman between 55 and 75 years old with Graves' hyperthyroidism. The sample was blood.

CDR3 sequence reads: CASSYKRGGQGPRHQETQYF. The CDR3 bases are TGTGCCAGCAGTTATAAGAGGGGGGGACAGGGGCCCCGACACCAAGAGACCCAGTACTTC. The rearrangement joins TRBV6-9 to TRBJ2-5; 10 nucleotides match TRBD1. The CDR3 totals 20 residues. J gave up 0 bases and V 2 bases, and 15 bases lay outside the gene matches. Germline V gene data show CDR1 as MNHGY and CDR2 as SVAAGI.